Below are 32 T cell receptor beta chains sequenced from a single sample in a study of blood T cell repertoires in COVID-19. Generated by immunoSEQ multiplex PCR, the TCRdb table keeps only in-frame clones and is missing some. Here the sample spans roughly 160,000 clones, roughly 89% being singletons. Sequenced sample: peripheral blood. The source is a woman in her sixties who had recovered from COVID-19.

The chain couples TRBV19 to TRBJ2-5, with 9 positions matching TRBD1. CDR1 LNHDA and CDR2 SQIVND come from the germline V gene (reference sequence). The CDR3 runs to 19 residues. J was trimmed by 5 bases and V by 3 bases; bases with no gene match: 19. CDR3 DNA sequence: TGTGCCAGTAGTATCGCTGAATCCGGGACAGGGAAATTTTGGGAGACCCAGTACTTC. This translates into CASSIAESGTGKFWETQYF.

The DNA of the CDR3 is TGTGCCAGCAGTGACTCGCCCGGGGATCTCGGAAACACCATATATTTT. This gives the protein CASSDSPGDLGNTIYF. The chain carries TRBV6-4 and TRBJ1-3; D is ambiguous. Deletions cut 0 bases from V and 4 bases from J, with 13 bases between. Germline V gene lookup returns CDR1 MRHNA and CDR2 SNTAGT. The CDR3 spans 16 residues.

The genes are TRBV24-1 and TRBJ2-3, with 9 bases lining up with TRBD2. The germline V gene has CDR1 KGHDR and CDR2 SFDVKD. The CDR3 is 16 amino acids. The trim removed 3 bases at V and 5 bases at J, leaving 8 bases unmatched. The CDR3 spells CATSDPAGGVRDTQYF. For the CDR3, the DNA is TGTGCCACCAGTGATCCAGCGGGGGGAGTGCGAGATACGCAGTATTTT.

The chain uses TRBV9 and TRBJ2-1, with D tentatively TRBD2 (6 bases). V dropped 0 bases and J dropped 1 base, with 20 bases sitting between them. Germline V gene lookup returns CDR1 SGDLS and CDR2 YYNGEE. The CDR3 spans 19 residues. CDR3 amino acids: CASSVGVWGNSGSYNEQFF. For the CDR3, the DNA is TGTGCCAGCAGCGTAGGTGTTTGGGGCAACAGCGGGTCCTACAATGAGCAGTTCTTC. The full variable domain, in which reference TRBV9 and TRBJ2-1 provide the parts outside the CDR3, is DSGVTQTPKHLITATGQRVTLRCSPRSGDLSVYWYQQSLDQGLQFLIQYYNGEERAKGNILERFSAQQFPDLHSELNLSSLELGDSALYFCASSVGVWGNSGSYNEQFFGPGTRLTVL.

The CDR3 reads CSVERQSRSGLYGYTF. The CDR3 DNA follows: TGCAGCGTTGAGAGGCAGTCGAGATCGGGACTGTATGGCTACACCTTC. The gene calls are TRBV29-1 and TRBJ1-2; perhaps TRBD1 as D (5 bases). The V gene's germline CDR1 is SQVTM and CDR2 ANQGSEA. The CDR3 is made up of 16 amino acids. Trimming left V 3 bases short and J 5 bases short, with 22 bases between.

This chain links TRBV27 with TRBJ2-7, with 13 bases identical to TRBD2. V shed 4 bases, J shed 0 bases, and the junction held 6 bases outside the gene matches. The CDR3 totals 17 residues. The germline V gene encodes CDR1 MNHEY and CDR2 SMNVEV (reference sequence). The CDR3 loop is CASSYLWTSGGSYEQYF. The CDR3 DNA sequence: TGTGCCAGCAGTTACCTTTGGACTAGCGGGGGCTCCTACGAGCAGTACTTC.

CDR3 DNA sequence: TGTGCCAGCAGCTTAGATGGACAAGTCTCTGGAAACACCATATATTTT. Its protein is CASSLDGQVSGNTIYF. This chain connects TRBV7-6 to TRBJ1-3, with D possibly being TRBD1 (5 bases). From germline, CDR1 is SGHVS and CDR2 FNYEAQ. Between the trimmed V and J ends, which lost 1 base and 0 bases, there was a span of 10 bases. There are 16 residues in the CDR3.

Here the CDR3 DNA reads TGTGCCAGCAGCCAAGCCGGGACTAGCGGGTGGTACCAAGAGACCCAGTACTTC. The encoded protein is CASSQAGTSGWYQETQYF. The chain carries TRBV3-1 (or the pseudogene TRBV3-2) and TRBJ2-5; 12 bases map to TRBD2. CDR3 length: 18 residues. Germline values: CDR1 LGHDT, CDR2 YNNKEL (reference sequence). V was clipped by 1 base and J by 0 bases; unmatched bases: 6.

The chain carries TRBV19 and TRBJ2-3; D is unclear. Germline assignment: CDR1 LNHDA and CDR2 SQIVND (reference sequence). This CDR3 is 17 amino acids long. V was clipped by 5 bases and J by 1 base, with 19 bases between them. The CDR3 reads CASSPSASSIGTDTQYF. As DNA, the CDR3 is TGTGCCAGTAGTCCGTCGGCTAGTTCGATAGGCACAGATACGCAGTATTTT.

This chain uses TRBV12-3 or TRBV12-4 with TRBJ2-2; unclear D gene. The V end was cut by 6 bases, the J end by 3 bases, with 2 bases between. The CDR3 is made up of 11 amino acids. CDR3 amino acids: CASSYTGELFF. CDR3 sequence (DNA): TGTGCCAGCAGCTACACCGGGGAGCTGTTTTTT.

The chain uses TRBV5-1 and TRBJ2-1; D possibly corresponds to TRBD1 (5 bases). Germline CDR1 and CDR2: SGHRS and YFSETQ. The CDR3 loop spans 15 amino acids. V gave up 1 base and J gave up 4 bases, with 12 bases separating them. In DNA, the CDR3 is TGCGCCAGCAGCTTGAAGAGACAGACTTACAATGAGCAGTTCTTC. Translated, it gives CASSLKRQTYNEQFF. Supplemented by reference TRBV5-1 and TRBJ2-1, the full variable domain reads KAGVTQTPRYLIKTRGQQVTLSCSPISGHRSVSWYQQTPGQGLQFLFEYFSETQRNKGNFPGRFSGRQFSNSRSEMNVSTLELGDSALYLCASSLKRQTYNEQFFGPGTRLTVL.

The rearrangement joins TRBV28 to TRBJ2-5; TRBD1 matches at 9 bases. J lost 5 bases, V lost 7 bases, and 8 bases had no gene match. The germline V gene has CDR1 MDHEN and CDR2 SYDVKM. This CDR3 has 14 amino acids. This chain's CDR3 is CASNIQGARETQYF. CDR3 sequence (DNA): TGTGCCAGCAACATACAGGGGGCGCGGGAGACCCAGTACTTC.

This chain joins TRBV5-1 and TRBJ2-1; the match to TRBD1 covers 10 bases. V shed 4 bases and J 2 bases; nucleotides not matched to a gene: 6. Germline assignment: CDR1 SGHRS and CDR2 YFSETQ. The CDR3 runs to 16 residues. Written as DNA, the CDR3 is TGCGCCAGCAGCGTGCTGGGACAGGGGCCCTACAATGAGCAGTTCTTC. Protein: CASSVLGQGPYNEQFF.

The chain employs TRBV2 and TRBJ2-7, with 7 bases fitting TRBD1. This CDR3 spans 14 amino acids. V lost 8 bases and J lost 1; bases outside the gene matches: 8. From germline, CDR1 is SNHLY and CDR2 FYNNEI. The CDR3 reads CASSGTAYSYEQYF. The CDR3 bases are TGTGCCAGCTCAGGGACAGCCTATTCCTACGAGCAGTACTTC.

In its sample, this clone was seen a few times. V usage is TRBV5-5 and J usage is TRBJ2-6; a possible D gene is TRBD2 (5 bases). The germline gives CDR1 SGHKS, CDR2 YYEKEE (reference sequence). The ends were cut back, 2 bases at V and 7 bases at J, with 16 bases in the middle. This CDR3 has 16 residues. The CDR3 DNA follows: TGTGCCAGCAGCTTCCCTCGGACTGACCGAGCCAACGTCCTGACTTTC. Encoded protein: CASSFPRTDRANVLTF.

This clone appeared a single time. The chain couples TRBV19 to TRBJ1-2; 8 positions match TRBD1. The V and J ends lost 7 bases and 3 bases, in that order; junction bases with no gene match: 7. Germline lookup yields CDR1 LNHDA and CDR2 SQIVND (reference sequence). The CDR3 runs 14 residues. In DNA form, the CDR3 reads TGTGCCAGTACCAACAGGGGGATCGACTATGGCTACACCTTC. Protein sequence: CASTNRGIDYGYTF.

The chain joins TRBV5-1 to TRBJ1-2, with D possibly matching TRBD1 (6 bases). CDR3 length: 13 residues. CDR1 and CDR2 from the germline V gene are SGHRS and YFSETQ. V was trimmed by 3 bases and J by 3 bases, leaving 9 bases between them. The CDR3 nucleotides read TGCGCCAGCAGCTCAGGACAGTACTATGGCTACACCTTC. This gives the protein CASSSGQYYGYTF.

V is TRBV18 and J is TRBJ2-7, with 7 bases matching TRBD1. The V gene's germline CDR1 is KGHSH and CDR2 LQKENI. V lost 6 bases and J lost 4; bases outside the gene matches: 6. This CDR3 is built from 13 residues. CDR3 amino acids: CASSPGQIYEQYF. In DNA, the CDR3 is TGTGCCAGCTCGCCGGGACAGATTTACGAGCAGTACTTC.

The chain uses TRBV11-2 and TRBJ2-2, with D possibly being TRBD2 (6 bases). From germline, CDR1 is SGHAT and CDR2 FQNNGV. The CDR3 consists of 14 residues. Trimming took off 7 bases at V and 3 bases at J, with 12 bases between the two ends. DNA of the CDR3: TGTGCCAGCATTTCCGGGACTTACACCGGGGAGCTGTTTTTT. As protein: CASISGTYTGELFF.

The chain links TRBV12-3 or TRBV12-4 to TRBJ1-5; 8 nucleotides line up with TRBD1. The CDR3 spans 13 residues. V was clipped by 7 bases and J by 7 bases; unmatched bases: 6. The CDR3 loop is CASTQGTGQPQHF. Here the CDR3 DNA reads TGTGCCAGCACCCAGGGGACAGGCCAGCCCCAGCATTTT.

The V and J genes are TRBV5-1 and TRBJ2-5; perhaps TRBD1 as D (6 bases). The CDR3 is 15 amino acids. With 4 bases removed from V and 4 bases from J, the gap between germline ends came to 17 bases. The germline V gene has CDR1 SGHRS and CDR2 YFSETQ. The CDR3 DNA is TGCGCCAGCAGCAGAGGCAGGGGCGATGTAGAGACCCAGTACTTC. This gives the protein CASSRGRGDVETQYF.

For the CDR3, the DNA is TGTGCCAGTTGGAAGGCCGCTTCGACTCCTGGAAACACCATATATTTT. Its protein is CASWKAASTPGNTIYF. The rearrangement joins TRBV19 to TRBJ1-3; D call uncertain. Germline loops: CDR1 LNHDA, CDR2 SQIVND (reference sequence). The CDR3 has 16 amino acids. V was shortened by 8 bases and J by 2 bases, with 19 bases between the two germline ends.

J is TRBJ2-5 and V is TRBV15; no clear D. Germline CDR1 reads LNHNV; CDR2 reads YYDKDF (reference sequence). The V gene lost 0 bases and the J gene lost 0 bases, with 8 bases spanning the gap. The CDR3 covers 15 residues. As DNA, the CDR3 is TGTGCCACCAGCAGAGACAGGCCGTACCAAGAGACCCAGTACTTC. It yields the protein CATSRDRPYQETQYF. The variable domain in full, completed from reference TRBV15 and TRBJ2-5, reads DAMVIQNPRYQVTQFGKPVTLSCSQTLNHNVMYWYQQKSSQAPKLLFHYYDKDFNNEADTPDNFQSRRPNTSFCFLDIRSPGLGDTAMYLCATSRDRPYQETQYFGPGTRLLVL.

The V gene is TRBV28, the J gene TRBJ2-7; 8 bases agree with TRBD1. Losses at the gene ends were 7 bases for V and 6 bases for J; bases not matched to a gene: 14. CDR1 and CDR2 (germline): MDHEN, SYDVKM. The CDR3 loop spans 15 amino acids. CDR3 sequence: CASTFVQGQGGEQYF. The CDR3 DNA sequence: TGTGCCAGCACATTCGTCCAAGGACAGGGAGGCGAGCAGTACTTC.

This clone was counted only a few times. The V and J genes are TRBV12-2 and TRBJ2-1; the table names TRBD2, a call not compared with the DNA. TRBV12-2 is an annotated pseudogene. The CDR3 spans 19 residues. The CDR3 here is CASRLAGVAWEVGSNEQFF. In nucleotides, the CDR3 is TGTGCAAGTCGCTTAGCGGGGGTTGCCTGGGAGGTGGGATCCAATGAGCAGTTCTTC.

The rearrangement joins TRBV24-1 to TRBJ2-1, with 11 nucleotides matching TRBD2. CDR1 KGHDR and CDR2 SFDVKD come from the germline V gene. After removal of 5 bases from V and 0 bases from J, the junction contained 2 bases not matched to a gene. CDR3 length: 16 amino acids. CDR3 amino acids: CATSGLAGSSYNEQFF. The DNA for the CDR3 is TGTGCCACCAGTGGACTAGCGGGGAGCTCCTACAATGAGCAGTTCTTC.

The chain links TRBV3-1 (or the pseudogene TRBV3-2) to TRBJ1-4; 10 positions match TRBD1. Germline values: CDR1 LGHDT, CDR2 YNNKEL (reference sequence). The CDR3 has 18 residues. Trimming removed 1 base from V and 0 bases from J; junction bases left unmatched: 5. The CDR3, as DNA: TGTGCCAGCAGCCAAGCAGACAGGGGGCGCCCAACTAATGAAAAACTGTTTTTT. The encoded protein is CASSQADRGRPTNEKLFF.

J is TRBJ2-5 and V is TRBV5-5, with D possibly being TRBD2 (6 bases). The V end was cut by 1 base, the J end by 2 bases, with 18 bases between. Looked up from germline, CDR1 is SGHKS and CDR2 is YYEKEE (reference sequence). The CDR3 is made up of 17 amino acids. CDR3 DNA sequence: TGTGCCAGCAGCTTGTATTTTCGGCGGGGTGGGCAAGAGACCCAGTACTTC. Translating gives CASSLYFRRGGQETQYF.

The chain uses TRBV4-1 and TRBJ2-7; 7 nucleotides agree with TRBD2. The V gene end was trimmed by 4 bases and the J gene end by 4 bases; junction bases not matched to a gene: 10. CDR1 and CDR2 from the germline V gene are MGHRA and YSYEKL. The CDR3 is 15 amino acids. The CDR3 nucleotides are TGCGCCAGCAGCCCCGGTGGGGGGGTCACTTACGAGCAGTACTTC. It yields the protein CASSPGGGVTYEQYF.

V and J are TRBV5-1 and TRBJ2-3, with 10 bases matching TRBD1. The germline CDR1 and CDR2 sequences are SGHRS and YFSETQ. The CDR3 contains 16 residues. V gave up 0 bases and J gave up 5 bases; unmatched junction bases: 6. In DNA form, the CDR3 reads TGCGCCAGCAGCTTGGAGGGGACAGGGGTCGTAGATACGCAGTATTTT. Translation: CASSLEGTGVVDTQYF.

The chain couples TRBV2 to TRBJ2-7; D gene ambiguous. CDR1 is SNHLY, CDR2 FYNNEI, per germline. Trimming cost V 6 bases and J 6 bases, with 18 bases left between them. The CDR3 is 14 amino acids. The CDR3 DNA sequence: TGTGCCAGCAGGGCCGAGGTTCACGGCAGCGAGCAGTACTTC. This codes for CASRAEVHGSEQYF.

The chain has TRBV7-9 and TRBJ2-7, with a possible D match to TRBD1 (5 bases). Trimming shortened V by 1 base and J by 5 bases, and 12 bases separated the two germline ends. In germline, CDR1 is SEHNR, CDR2 FQNEAQ (reference sequence). The CDR3 covers 14 residues. This chain's CDR3 is CASSLGQGSHEQYF. The CDR3 DNA follows: TGTGCCAGCAGCTTAGGGCAGGGATCTCACGAGCAGTACTTC.